Listed below are T cell receptor beta chains from one sample, sequenced in a study of cytomegalovirus exposure and HLA in healthy donors. Clones were sequenced by immunoSEQ multiplex PCR, and TCRdb holds only the in-frame ones, with some missing. The data contain 170,000 or so clones, 77% of them seen just once; the ten biggest clones take up about 1.5%. Sequenced material: PBMCs. These receptors were obtained from a woman aged 25 to 39 in good health and CMV-seropositive. Each CDR3 is given with its conserved first and last residue. D genes are given only for firm matches. Clone size appears in some rows only: once, few, many, or a class for an expanded clone.

CDR3 protein: CASSAGLAGGQETQYF
CDR3 DNA: TGTGCCAGCAGCGCGGGACTAGCGGGAGGCCAAGAGACCCAGTACTTC
clone size: -
J gene: TRBJ2-5
D gene: TRBD2
V gene: TRBV9

CDR3 protein: CASSQSSGRADEQFF
CDR3 DNA: TGTGCCAGCAGCCAGTCTAGCGGGAGGGCAGATGAGCAGTTCTTC
clone size: -
J gene: TRBJ2-1
D gene: TRBD2
V gene: TRBV14

CDR3 protein: CASSLDALTSGKWVYTQYF
CDR3 DNA: TGTGCCAGCAGCTTGGATGCTCTGACTAGCGGGAAGTGGGTATATACGCAGTATTTT
clone size: -
J gene: TRBJ2-3
D gene: TRBD2
V gene: TRBV5-4

CDR3 protein: CASTRGGFGEKLFF
CDR3 DNA: TGTGCCAGCACTCGCGGGGGCTTTGGTGAAAAACTGTTTTTT
clone size: few
J gene: TRBJ1-4
D gene: -
V gene: TRBV6-5

CDR3 protein: CSARDSYF
CDR3 DNA: TGCAGTGCTAGAGATTCGTACTTT
clone size: few
J gene: TRBJ1-1
D gene: -
V gene: TRBV20-1

CDR3 protein: CASSQGGEQFF
CDR3 DNA: TGTGCCAGCAGTCAGGGTGGTGAGCAGTTCTTC
clone size: -
J gene: TRBJ2-1
D gene: -
V gene: TRBV27

CDR3 protein: CASSSFDWAGGIRYEQYF
CDR3 DNA: TGTGCCAGCAGTTCTTTTGACTGGGCAGGGGGAATCCGGTACGAGCAGTACTTC
clone size: -
J gene: TRBJ2-7
D gene: TRBD1
V gene: TRBV28

CDR3 protein: CASSWTLLRTSGNNEQFF
CDR3 DNA: TGCGCCAGCAGCTGGACGCTACTTCGGACTAGCGGAAACAATGAGCAGTTCTTC
clone size: few
J gene: TRBJ2-1
D gene: TRBD2
V gene: TRBV5-1

CDR3 protein: CASSRLRADRGDNEQFF
CDR3 DNA: TGTGCCAGCAGCCGGCTACGAGCGGACAGGGGAGACAATGAGCAGTTCTTC
clone size: -
J gene: TRBJ2-1
D gene: TRBD1
V gene: TRBV7-2

CDR3 protein: CATADRGNFRSGELFF
CDR3 DNA: TGTGCCACCGCGGACAGGGGAAACTTCAGGAGCGGGGAGCTGTTTTTT
clone size: -
J gene: TRBJ2-2
D gene: TRBD1
V gene: TRBV10-3

CDR3 protein: CASSWTLGTPYGYTF
CDR3 DNA: TGTGCCAGCAGCTGGACGTTGGGGACACCCTATGGCTACACCTTC
clone size: -
J gene: TRBJ1-2
D gene: -
V gene: TRBV2

CDR3 protein: CAWAGGGYTF
CDR3 DNA: TGTGCCTGGGCGGGAGGTGGCTACACCTTC
clone size: -
J gene: TRBJ1-2
D gene: -
V gene: TRBV30

CDR3 protein: CASSVDQETQYF
CDR3 DNA: TGCGCCAGCAGCGTAGACCAAGAGACCCAGTACTTC
clone size: -
J gene: TRBJ2-5
D gene: -
V gene: TRBV5-1

CDR3 protein: CASSSTSVYNEQFF
CDR3 DNA: TGTGCCAGCAGTTCTACTAGCGTCTACAATGAGCAGTTCTTC
clone size: -
J gene: TRBJ2-1
D gene: TRBD2
V gene: TRBV28

CDR3 protein: CASSTGTGGTYEQYF
CDR3 DNA: TGTGCCAGCAGCACCGGGACAGGGGGCACCTACGAGCAGTACTTC
clone size: few
J gene: TRBJ2-7
D gene: TRBD1
V gene: TRBV28

CDR3 protein: CASSKDRGPDTDTQYF
CDR3 DNA: TGTGCCAGTAGTAAGGACAGGGGCCCCGACACAGATACGCAGTATTTT
clone size: -
J gene: TRBJ2-3
D gene: TRBD1
V gene: TRBV19

CDR3 protein: CASGPGTSLAKNIQYF
CDR3 DNA: TGTGCTAGTGGTCCGGGGACAAGCCTAGCCAAAAACATTCAGTACTTC
clone size: once
J gene: TRBJ2-4
D gene: -
V gene: TRBV12-5

CDR3 protein: CASSSAGGISGELFF
CDR3 DNA: TGTGCCAGCAGTTCGGCAGGGGGCATCTCCGGGGAGCTGTTTTTT
clone size: few
J gene: TRBJ2-2
D gene: TRBD1
V gene: TRBV27

CDR3 protein: CASSVEGVGETQYF
CDR3 DNA: TGTGCCAGCAGTGTTGAGGGGGTAGGGGAGACCCAGTACTTC
clone size: -
J gene: TRBJ2-5
D gene: -
V gene: TRBV2

CDR3 protein: CASSSQGSRQYF
CDR3 DNA: TGTGCCAGCAGTTCACAGGGTAGTCGGCAGTACTTC
clone size: -
J gene: TRBJ2-7
D gene: -
V gene: TRBV27

CDR3 protein: CASSESSVYGNTIYF
CDR3 DNA: TGTGCCAGCAGTGAATCGTCAGTTTATGGAAACACCATATATTTT
clone size: -
J gene: TRBJ1-3
D gene: -
V gene: TRBV6-1

CDR3 protein: CASSPAPGEGDQPQHF
CDR3 DNA: TGTGCCAGCAGCCCCGCTCCGGGGGAGGGGGATCAGCCCCAGCATTTT
clone size: -
J gene: TRBJ1-5
D gene: -
V gene: TRBV7-9

CDR3 protein: CASSSGTSGNNEQFF
CDR3 DNA: TGTGCCAGCAGTTCCGGGACTAGCGGAAACAATGAGCAGTTCTTC
clone size: -
J gene: TRBJ2-1
D gene: TRBD2
V gene: TRBV6-4

CDR3 protein: CASSTDRGLTDTQYF
CDR3 DNA: TGTGCCAGTAGCACTGACAGGGGCCTCACAGATACGCAGTATTTT
clone size: -
J gene: TRBJ2-3
D gene: TRBD1
V gene: TRBV19

CDR3 protein: CASSPSLGRTDTQYF
CDR3 DNA: TGTGCCAGCAGCCCCTCTTTGGGGCGGACAGATACGCAGTATTTT
clone size: -
J gene: TRBJ2-3
D gene: -
V gene: TRBV28

CDR3 protein: CASSPLAREARRSQETQYF
CDR3 DNA: TGTGCCAGTAGTCCATTAGCGCGCGAGGCGCGGCGATCGCAAGAGACCCAGTACTTC
clone size: -
J gene: TRBJ2-5
D gene: -
V gene: TRBV19

CDR3 protein: CASSWARNTEAFF
CDR3 DNA: TGTGCCAGCAGCTGGGCGCGTAACACTGAAGCTTTCTTT
clone size: -
J gene: TRBJ1-1
D gene: -
V gene: TRBV5-6

CDR3 protein: CASIAGGSYEQYF
CDR3 DNA: TGTGCCAGCATAGCGGGAGGCTCCTACGAGCAGTACTTC
clone size: few
J gene: TRBJ2-7
D gene: TRBD2
V gene: TRBV25-1

CDR3 protein: CASSSFKGMETQYF
CDR3 DNA: TGTGCCAGCAGCTCGTTCAAGGGGATGGAGACCCAGTACTTC
clone size: -
J gene: TRBJ2-5
D gene: -
V gene: TRBV13

CDR3 protein: CAILEYTGTEYEQYF
CDR3 DNA: TGTGCCATCCTGGAATATACCGGGACAGAATACGAGCAGTACTTC
clone size: few
J gene: TRBJ2-7
D gene: TRBD1
V gene: TRBV6-1

CDR3 protein: CASSALGSGTGDEQFF
CDR3 DNA: TGTGCCAGCAGTGCCCTGGGGAGCGGGACTGGGGATGAGCAGTTCTTC
clone size: -
J gene: TRBJ2-1
D gene: TRBD2
V gene: TRBV6-1

CDR3 protein: CASSLNSLSNQPQHF
CDR3 DNA: TGTGCCAGCAGCTTAAACAGCCTTAGCAATCAGCCCCAGCATTTT
clone size: -
J gene: TRBJ1-5
D gene: -
V gene: TRBV7-8

CDR3 protein: CASSYETGVTYGYTF
CDR3 DNA: TGTGCCAGCAGTTACGAGACAGGCGTCACTTATGGCTACACCTTC
clone size: -
J gene: TRBJ1-2
D gene: -
V gene: TRBV6-5

CDR3 protein: CATSRYRASGSVSLDEQFF
CDR3 DNA: TGTGCCACCAGCAGATATAGGGCTAGCGGGAGTGTCTCCTTGGATGAGCAGTTCTTC
clone size: -
J gene: TRBJ2-1
D gene: TRBD2
V gene: TRBV15

CDR3 protein: CASSLSALATGRSYEQYF
CDR3 DNA: TGTGCCAGCAGTTTATCCGCCCTGGCAACAGGGCGCTCCTACGAGCAGTACTTC
clone size: -
J gene: TRBJ2-7
D gene: -
V gene: TRBV27

CDR3 protein: CATSSAPGAHEQYF
CDR3 DNA: TGTGCCACCAGCAGTGCACCTGGGGCCCACGAGCAGTACTTC
clone size: -
J gene: TRBJ2-7
D gene: -
V gene: TRBV15

CDR3 protein: CASSESRTGNTIYF
CDR3 DNA: TGTGCCAGCAGTGAATCGAGAACTGGAAACACCATATATTTT
clone size: -
J gene: TRBJ1-3
D gene: -
V gene: TRBV2

CDR3 protein: CASSPNYRDTQYF
CDR3 DNA: TGCGCCAGCAGCCCAAACTACAGGGATACGCAGTATTTT
clone size: -
J gene: TRBJ2-3
D gene: -
V gene: TRBV4-1

CDR3 protein: CASSEAATGELFF
CDR3 DNA: TGTGCCAGCAGTGAGGCGGCCACCGGGGAGCTGTTTTTT
clone size: -
J gene: TRBJ2-2
D gene: -
V gene: TRBV6-1

CDR3 protein: CASSMDSGGFYEQYF
CDR3 DNA: TGTGCCAGCAGCATGGACTCGGGGGGATTTTACGAGCAGTACTTC
clone size: -
J gene: TRBJ2-7
D gene: TRBD2
V gene: TRBV6-1

CDR3 protein: CASSPHRGSQPQHF
CDR3 DNA: TGTGCCAGCAGCCCGCATCGGGGTAGTCAGCCCCAGCATTTT
clone size: -
J gene: TRBJ1-5
D gene: -
V gene: TRBV7-2

CDR3 protein: CASSRIQGANTEAFF
CDR3 DNA: TGTGCCAGCAGCCGAATACAGGGGGCAAACACTGAAGCTTTCTTT
clone size: -
J gene: TRBJ1-1
D gene: TRBD1
V gene: TRBV14

CDR3 protein: CASSQDSRPGGGELFF
CDR3 DNA: TGCGCCAGCAGCCAAGATAGTCGTCCGGGTGGCGGGGAGCTGTTTTTT
clone size: few
J gene: TRBJ2-2
D gene: -
V gene: TRBV4-1

CDR3 protein: CASSILGDTPLAWGAYEQYF
CDR3 DNA: TGTGCCAGTAGTATCTTAGGGGACACCCCCCTCGCGTGGGGCGCCTACGAGCAGTACTTC
clone size: -
J gene: TRBJ2-7
D gene: -
V gene: TRBV19

CDR3 protein: CAWSSFGSYEQYF
CDR3 DNA: TGTGCCTGGAGTTCGTTCGGCTCCTACGAGCAGTACTTC
clone size: few
J gene: TRBJ2-7
D gene: -
V gene: TRBV30

CDR3 protein: CASSLQGRDQPQHF
CDR3 DNA: TGTGCCAGCTCACTGCAGGGTCGGGATCAGCCCCAGCATTTT
clone size: -
J gene: TRBJ1-5
D gene: -
V gene: TRBV18

CDR3 protein: CASSSLPVQGGDEQFF
CDR3 DNA: TGCGCCAGCAGCTCTCTCCCGGTCCAGGGAGGAGATGAGCAGTTCTTC
clone size: -
J gene: TRBJ2-1
D gene: -
V gene: TRBV5-1

CDR3 protein: CASSLGLAGGYQETQYF
CDR3 DNA: TGCGCCAGCAGCTTGGGGCTGGCCGGGGGGTACCAAGAGACCCAGTACTTC
clone size: -
J gene: TRBJ2-5
D gene: TRBD2
V gene: TRBV5-1

CDR3 protein: CASSAPSGGNTGELFF
CDR3 DNA: TGTGCCAGCTCAGCCCCTAGCGGGGGTAACACCGGGGAGCTGTTTTTT
clone size: -
J gene: TRBJ2-2
D gene: TRBD2
V gene: TRBV2

CDR3 protein: CASSQERAGITVEQYF
CDR3 DNA: TGCGCCAGCAGCCAAGAACGCGCAGGGATTACGGTCGAGCAGTACTTC
clone size: -
J gene: TRBJ2-7
D gene: -
V gene: TRBV4-1

CDR3 protein: CASSQLTGYTGELFF
CDR3 DNA: TGTGCCAGCAGTCAATTGACAGGGTACACCGGGGAGCTGTTTTTT
clone size: -
J gene: TRBJ2-2
D gene: TRBD1
V gene: TRBV28

CDR3 protein: CASSFGTSGYNEQFF
CDR3 DNA: TGTGCCAGCAGTTTCGGGACTAGCGGATACAATGAGCAGTTCTTC
clone size: once
J gene: TRBJ2-1
D gene: TRBD2
V gene: TRBV27

CDR3 protein: CASSRTGGGAYNEQFF
CDR3 DNA: TGTGCCAGCAGCCGTACCGGGGGAGGAGCCTACAATGAGCAGTTCTTC
clone size: few
J gene: TRBJ2-1
D gene: -
V gene: TRBV7-8